The rows below give T cell receptor beta chains drawn from one sample of a study of cytomegalovirus exposure and HLA in healthy donors. TCRdb's copy holds only in-frame clones and misses some; the assay was immunoSEQ multiplex PCR. This sample yields about 100,000 clones, of which over 70% are seen a single time; more than 9% belongs to the top ten. Sequenced input: PBMCs. The source is a man over 45 in good health and CMV-seronegative. Both conserved end residues are part of each CDR3. Each record gives: V gene, D gene, J gene, clone size, CDR3 protein, CDR3 DNA. A D gene is named only where the DNA matches it firmly. Size is stated for part of the rows, as once, few or many counts, or as a class when the clone is expanded.

TRBV2	.	TRBJ1-4	.	CASRSTGIGEKLFF	TGTGCCAGCAGGTCTACAGGGATCGGTGAAAAACTGTTTTTT
TRBV6-1	.	TRBJ2-7	.	CASSEAGYEQYF	TGTGCCAGCAGTGAGGCCGGGTACGAGCAGTACTTC
TRBV7-6	TRBD2	TRBJ2-2	once	CASSHPSGGANTGELFF	TGTGCCAGCAGCCACCCTAGCGGAGGGGCGAACACCGGGGAGCTGTTTTTT
TRBV5-1	TRBD2	TRBJ2-7	few	CASSFTGTSGSYEQYF	TGCGCCAGCAGCTTTACCGGGACTAGCGGGAGCTACGAGCAGTACTTC
TRBV28	TRBD1	TRBJ2-7	.	CASSSGQGVLYEQYF	TGTGCCAGCAGCTCGGGACAGGGGGTGTTGTACGAGCAGTACTTC
TRBV11-2	TRBD1	TRBJ1-6	.	CASSLAGTGRTLHF	TGTGCCAGCAGCTTAGCGGGGACAGGGAGGACCCTCCACTTT
TRBV4-3	.	TRBJ2-3	.	CASSQDFRGAGKTDTQYF	TGCGCCAGCAGCCAAGATTTCAGGGGGGCAGGGAAAACAGATACGCAGTATTTT
TRBV7-2	.	TRBJ2-5	.	CASSQRRASQETQYF	TGTGCCAGCAGCCAACGGCGGGCCAGCCAAGAGACCCAGTACTTC
TRBV6-1	TRBD1	TRBJ2-1	.	CASSAGTGNRNEQFF	TGTGCCAGCAGTGCGGGGACAGGGAACCGCAATGAGCAGTTCTTC
TRBV6-6	.	TRBJ1-4	.	CASGARANEKLFF	TGTGCCAGCGGCGCCAGGGCTAATGAAAAACTGTTTTTT
TRBV28	.	TRBJ1-1	.	CASSLVQGIEAFF	TGTGCCAGCAGTTTAGTCCAGGGAATTGAAGCTTTCTTT
TRBV7-9	.	TRBJ2-7	.	CASSLDSPRNEQYF	TGTGCCAGCAGCTTAGACAGTCCCCGGAACGAGCAGTACTTC
TRBV4-3	.	TRBJ2-2	.	CASSQISANTGELFF	TGCGCCAGCAGCCAGATTAGCGCGAACACCGGGGAGCTGTTTTTT
TRBV6-5	.	TRBJ2-2	.	CASSRDQGYTGELFF	TGTGCCAGCAGCCGCGATCAGGGGTACACCGGGGAGCTGTTTTTT
TRBV7-9	.	TRBJ1-2	many	CASSSQGSLNYGYTF	TGTGCCAGCAGCTCTCAGGGGTCCCTCAACTATGGCTACACCTTC
TRBV4-2	.	TRBJ2-3	few	CASSHQFSTDTQYF	TGTGCCAGCAGCCATCAGTTCAGCACAGATACGCAGTATTTT
TRBV18	TRBD1	TRBJ1-1	.	CASSPQGTGGTEAFF	TGTGCCAGCTCACCACAAGGGACAGGGGGCACTGAAGCTTTCTTT
TRBV4-1	.	TRBJ2-3	.	CASSQEFGGLDTQYF	TGCGCCAGCAGCCAAGAGTTTGGGGGACTGGATACGCAGTATTTT
TRBV7-9	TRBD2	TRBJ2-7	few	CSSSLLGAGGSPYEQYF	TGTTCCAGCAGCTTACTCGGGGCGGGAGGTAGCCCCTACGAGCAGTACTTC
TRBV5-1	.	TRBJ2-1	once	CASSLQKSSYNEQFF	TGCGCCAGCAGCTTGCAAAAGAGCTCCTACAATGAGCAGTTCTTC
TRBV7-2	.	TRBJ1-2	.	CASSLTANYGYTF	TGTGCCAGCAGCTTGACAGCTAACTATGGCTACACCTTC
TRBV4-2	TRBD1	TRBJ1-3	.	CASSRGRGQTGNTIYF	TGTGCCAGCAGCCGCGGCAGGGGGCAGACTGGAAACACCATATATTTT
TRBV4-2	.	TRBJ1-1	.	CASSQASQVAFF	TGTGCCAGCAGCCAAGCAAGCCAGGTAGCTTTCTTT
TRBV9	.	TRBJ1-1	.	CASSPRTANTEAFF	TGTGCCAGCAGCCCTCGGACAGCAAACACTGAAGCTTTCTTT
TRBV10-3	.	TRBJ1-1	.	CAISAQGSPETEAFF	TGTGCCATCAGTGCGCAGGGGAGCCCGGAGACTGAAGCTTTCTTT
TRBV4-2	.	TRBJ1-2	.	CASSQDPGQITGYTF	TGTGCCAGCAGCCAAGATCCAGGACAGATAACTGGCTACACCTTC
TRBV10-2	TRBD2	TRBJ2-2	.	CARGTSGNTGELFF	TGCGCCAGAGGGACTAGCGGGAACACCGGGGAGCTGTTTTTT
TRBV28	.	TRBJ1-3	.	CASSSGGNTIYF	TGTGCCAGCAGTAGCGGTGGAAACACCATATATTTT
TRBV12-2	.	TRBJ2-7	.	CASRGVFCRNYEQYF	TGTGCAAGTCGCGGAGTCTTTTGTAGGAACTACGAGCAGTACTTC
TRBV10-3	.	TRBJ2-3	.	CAISDLGADTQYF	TGTGCCATCAGTGACTTGGGAGCCGATACGCAGTATTTT
TRBV19	TRBD2	TRBJ2-5	.	CASSIAQGGGQETQYF	TGTGCCAGTAGTATAGCCCAGGGCGGGGGCCAAGAGACCCAGTACTTC
TRBV23-1	.	TRBJ1-5	.	CASSHSQGLGNQPQHF	TGCGCCAGCAGTCACAGTCAGGGTCTGGGCAATCAGCCCCAGCATTTT
TRBV6-1	.	TRBJ2-7	.	CASFRSYEQYF	TGTGCCAGTTTTCGCTCCTACGAGCAGTACTTC
TRBV5-3	.	TRBJ1-1	.	CARSERGNTEAFF	TGTGCCAGAAGTGAACGGGGAAACACTGAAGCTTTCTTT
TRBV5-1	TRBD1	TRBJ2-7	.	CASSFRDRFYEQYF	TGCGCCAGCAGCTTTCGGGACAGGTTCTACGAGCAGTACTTC
TRBV19	.	TRBJ2-5	once	CASSSLANQETQYF	TGTGCCAGTAGCTCGCTAGCGAACCAAGAGACCCAGTACTTC
TRBV2	TRBD2	TRBJ2-7	.	CASSTTSGRKDEQYF	TGTGCCAGCAGTACGACTAGCGGGAGAAAGGACGAGCAGTACTTC
TRBV7-2	.	TRBJ2-7	.	CASSVRESYEQYF	TGTGCCAGCAGCGTCCGGGAATCCTACGAGCAGTACTTC
TRBV2	TRBD2	TRBJ2-7	.	CASLSGSGSYEQYF	TGTGCCAGCCTGAGCGGGAGCGGGTCCTACGAGCAGTACTTC
TRBV7-2	.	TRBJ2-1	.	CASSFGRSVHEQFF	TGTGCCAGCAGCTTTGGTAGATCCGTGCATGAGCAGTTCTTC
TRBV6-1	.	TRBJ2-3	.	CASSVSQGDTQYF	TGTGCCAGCAGTGTGAGCCAGGGGGATACGCAGTATTTT
TRBV7-3	.	TRBJ2-2	.	CASSPRSRGSTGELFF	TGTGCCAGCAGCCCTCGGTCCAGGGGAAGCACCGGGGAGCTGTTTTTT
TRBV7-2	TRBD1	TRBJ2-7	.	CASSPDRARMGEQYF	TGTGCCAGCAGCCCCGACAGGGCCCGAATGGGGGAGCAGTACTTC
TRBV13	TRBD1	TRBJ2-7	.	CASTTYGTGHDEQYF	TGTGCCAGCACCACTTACGGGACAGGGCACGACGAGCAGTACTTC
TRBV4-3	.	TRBJ2-7	few	CASSQDSEYEQYF	TGCGCCAGCAGCCAAGATAGTGAGTACGAGCAGTACTTC
TRBV7-2	TRBD1	TRBJ1-5	.	CASSPQSGQNSNQPQHF	TGTGCCAGCAGCCCACAATCGGGACAGAATAGCAATCAGCCCCAGCATTTT
TRBV6-1	TRBD1	TRBJ1-2	.	CASSAPDRANYGYTF	TGTGCCAGCAGTGCTCCGGACAGGGCTAACTATGGCTACACCTTC
TRBV14	TRBD1	TRBJ1-1	.	CASSLPGTGKAEAFF	TGTGCCAGCAGCCTCCCCGGGACAGGGAAGGCTGAAGCTTTCTTT
TRBV7-6	.	TRBJ1-5	.	CASSLQQNNQPQHF	TGTGCCAGCAGCTTACAACAGAATAATCAGCCCCAGCATTTT
TRBV7-8	.	TRBJ2-3	few	CASSLESGTQYF	TGTGCCAGCAGCTTAGAGAGCGGCACGCAGTATTTT
TRBV6-5	.	TRBJ1-6	.	CASSYSRREPGSPLHF	TGTGCCAGCAGTTACTCCAGGAGGGAACCTGGTTCACCCCTCCACTTT
TRBV7-9	TRBD1	TRBJ1-2	.	CASGESGTGGTNYGYTF	TGTGCCAGCGGCGAATCCGGGACAGGGGGCACCAACTATGGCTACACCTTC
TRBV12-5	.	TRBJ1-4	.	CVLPRGEKLFF	TGTGTTCTTCCCAGGGGTGAAAAACTGTTTTTT
TRBV6-4	TRBD2	TRBJ2-3	.	CASSVAGASTDTQYF	TGTGCCAGCAGCGTAGCGGGGGCCAGCACAGATACGCAGTATTTT
TRBV25-1	.	TRBJ2-5	.	CASSEQGRKETQYF	TGTGCCAGCAGTGAACAGGGTCGTAAAGAGACCCAGTACTTC